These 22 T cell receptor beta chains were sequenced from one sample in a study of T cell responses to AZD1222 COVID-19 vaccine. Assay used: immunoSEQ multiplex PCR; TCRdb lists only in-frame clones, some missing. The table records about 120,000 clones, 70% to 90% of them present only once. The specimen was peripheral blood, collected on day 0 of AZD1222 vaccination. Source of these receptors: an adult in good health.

The chain's CDR3 is CASSPSLWAQETQYF. The DNA of the CDR3 is TGTGCCAGCAGCCCGTCCCTTTGGGCCCAAGAGACCCAGTACTTC. This rearrangement joins TRBV11-1 to TRBJ2-5; unclear D gene. The CDR3 contains 15 residues. Germline CDR1 and CDR2: SGHAT and FQDESV (reference sequence). The ends were cut back, 5 bases at V and 1 base at J, with 14 bases in the middle.

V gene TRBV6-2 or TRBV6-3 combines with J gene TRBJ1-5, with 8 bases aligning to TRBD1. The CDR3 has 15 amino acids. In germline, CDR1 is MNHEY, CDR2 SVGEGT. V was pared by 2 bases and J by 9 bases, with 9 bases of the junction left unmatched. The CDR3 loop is CASSYRTGTFRPQHF. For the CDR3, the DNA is TGTGCCAGCAGTTACCGGACAGGGACGTTTCGGCCCCAGCATTTT.

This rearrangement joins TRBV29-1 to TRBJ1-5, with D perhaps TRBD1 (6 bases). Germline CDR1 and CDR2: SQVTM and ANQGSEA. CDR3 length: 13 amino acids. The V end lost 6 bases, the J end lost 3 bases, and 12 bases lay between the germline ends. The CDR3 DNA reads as TGCAGCGTGAGGGGGGTGAACAATCAGCCCCAGCATTTT. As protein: CSVRGVNNQPQHF.

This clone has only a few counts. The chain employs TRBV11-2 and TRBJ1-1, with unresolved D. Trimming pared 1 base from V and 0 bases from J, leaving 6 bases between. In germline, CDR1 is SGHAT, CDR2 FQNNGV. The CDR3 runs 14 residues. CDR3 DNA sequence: TGTGCCAGCAGCTTAGTAGGTCTGAACACTGAAGCTTTCTTT. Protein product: CASSLVGLNTEAFF.

CDR3 sequence reads: CASSNGAGGAGGYTF. The CDR3 DNA reads as TGTGCCAGCAGCAACGGCGCGGGGGGCGCTGGGGGCTACACCTTC. The chain combines TRBV7-2 with TRBJ1-2; TRBD1 is a possible D gene (6 bases). Germline V gene sequence: CDR1 SGHTA, CDR2 FQGNSA. Trimming removed 5 bases at V and 8 bases at J, with 21 bases between. The CDR3 length is 15 residues.

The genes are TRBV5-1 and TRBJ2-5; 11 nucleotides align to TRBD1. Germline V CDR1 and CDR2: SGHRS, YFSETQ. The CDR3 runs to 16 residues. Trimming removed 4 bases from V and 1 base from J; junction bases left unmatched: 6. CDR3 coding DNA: TGCGCCAGCAGCCTTGGACAGGGGGCCGCCCAAGAGACCCAGTACTTC. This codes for CASSLGQGAAQETQYF.

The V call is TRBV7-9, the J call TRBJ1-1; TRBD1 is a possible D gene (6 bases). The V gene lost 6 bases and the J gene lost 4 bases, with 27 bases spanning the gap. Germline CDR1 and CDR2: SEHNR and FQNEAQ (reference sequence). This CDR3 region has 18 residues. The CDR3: CASSSGYGTPLLGTEAFF. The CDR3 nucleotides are TGTGCCAGCAGTTCTGGCTACGGGACACCCCTTTTGGGCACTGAAGCTTTCTTT.

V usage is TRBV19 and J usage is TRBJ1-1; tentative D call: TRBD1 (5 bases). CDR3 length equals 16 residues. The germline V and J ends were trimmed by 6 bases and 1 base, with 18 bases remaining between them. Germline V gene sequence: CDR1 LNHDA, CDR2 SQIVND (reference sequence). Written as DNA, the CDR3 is TGTGCCAGTAGCAACCTTGAAGGGGAGGGGAACACTGAAGCTTTCTTT. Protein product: CASSNLEGEGNTEAFF.

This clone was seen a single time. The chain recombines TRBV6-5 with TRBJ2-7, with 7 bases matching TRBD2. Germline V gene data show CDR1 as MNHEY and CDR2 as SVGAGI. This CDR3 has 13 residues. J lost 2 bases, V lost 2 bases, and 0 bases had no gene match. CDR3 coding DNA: TGTGCCAGCAGTTACAGCGGGACCTACGAGCAGTACTTC. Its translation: CASSYSGTYEQYF.

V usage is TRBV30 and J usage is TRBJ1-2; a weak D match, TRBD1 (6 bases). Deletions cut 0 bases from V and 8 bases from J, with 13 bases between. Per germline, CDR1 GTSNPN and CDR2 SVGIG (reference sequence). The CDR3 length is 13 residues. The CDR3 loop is CAWSVRQGLGYTF. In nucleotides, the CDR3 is TGTGCCTGGAGTGTACGGCAGGGGTTGGGCTACACCTTC.

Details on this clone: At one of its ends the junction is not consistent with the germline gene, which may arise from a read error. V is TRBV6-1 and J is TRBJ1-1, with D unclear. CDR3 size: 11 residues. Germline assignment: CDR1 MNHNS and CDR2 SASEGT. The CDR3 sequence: CASSEFGDAHF. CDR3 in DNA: TGTGCCAGCAGTGAATTTGGCGACGCCCACTTT.

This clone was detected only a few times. For the CDR3, the DNA is TGTGCCACCAGTGCCAGGGACGCACGCACAGATACGCAGTATTTT. Translating it yields CATSARDARTDTQYF. The rearrangement joins TRBV24-1 to TRBJ2-3, with D perhaps TRBD1 or TRBD2 (5 bases each). V was shortened by 5 bases and J by 1 base, with 12 bases between the two germline ends. The CDR3 extends over 15 amino acids. Germline assignment: CDR1 KGHDR and CDR2 SFDVKD.

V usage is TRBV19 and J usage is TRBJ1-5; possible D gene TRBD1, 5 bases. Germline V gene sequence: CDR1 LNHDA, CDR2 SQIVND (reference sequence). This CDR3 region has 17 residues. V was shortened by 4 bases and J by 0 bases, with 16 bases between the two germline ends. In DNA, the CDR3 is TGTGCCAGTAGTACCCTCCCTTCAGGGAATAGCAATCAGCCCCAGCATTTT. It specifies CASSTLPSGNSNQPQHF.

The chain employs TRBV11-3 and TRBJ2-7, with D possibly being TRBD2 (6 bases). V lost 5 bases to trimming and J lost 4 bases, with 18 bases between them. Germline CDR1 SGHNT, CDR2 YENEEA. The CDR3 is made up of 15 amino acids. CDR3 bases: TGTGCCAGCAGCGGTTTGCGGGACGGGCCATACGAGCAGTACTTC. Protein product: CASSGLRDGPYEQYF.

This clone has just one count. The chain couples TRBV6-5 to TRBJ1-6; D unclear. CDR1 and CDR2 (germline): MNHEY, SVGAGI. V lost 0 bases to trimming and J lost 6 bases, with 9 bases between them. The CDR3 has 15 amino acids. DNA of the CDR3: TGTGCCAGCAGTTACTCGAAGGGTCTTAATTCACCCCTCCACTTT. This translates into CASSYSKGLNSPLHF.

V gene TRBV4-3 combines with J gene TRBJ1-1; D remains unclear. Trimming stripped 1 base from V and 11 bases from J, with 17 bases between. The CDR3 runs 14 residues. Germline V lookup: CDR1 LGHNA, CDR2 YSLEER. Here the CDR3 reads CASSQAEGQSVAFF. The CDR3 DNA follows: TGCGCCAGCAGCCAAGCAGAAGGTCAATCCGTCGCTTTCTTT.

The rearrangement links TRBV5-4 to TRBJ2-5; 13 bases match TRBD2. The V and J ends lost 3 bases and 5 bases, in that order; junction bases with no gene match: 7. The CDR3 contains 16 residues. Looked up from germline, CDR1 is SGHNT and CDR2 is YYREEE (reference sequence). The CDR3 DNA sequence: TGTGCCAGCAGCTCTACTAGCGGGGGGGCCGGGGAGACCCAGTACTTC. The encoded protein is CASSSTSGGAGETQYF.

The CDR3, as DNA: TGTGCCAGCAGTTACTCGATTGGCAGCTACGAGCAGTACTTC. Its translation is CASSYSIGSYEQYF. The chain carries TRBV6-5 and TRBJ2-7; D gene uncertain. This CDR3 region has 14 residues. V was clipped by 0 bases and J by 3 bases, with 9 bases between them. From germline, CDR1 is MNHEY and CDR2 SVGAGI.

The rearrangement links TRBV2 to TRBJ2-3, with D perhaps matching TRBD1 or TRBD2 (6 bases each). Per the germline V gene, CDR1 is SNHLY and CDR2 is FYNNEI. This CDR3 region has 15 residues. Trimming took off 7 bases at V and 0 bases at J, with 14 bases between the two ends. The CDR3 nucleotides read TGTGCCAGCACGGGGGCGGGGAGGAGCACAGATACGCAGTATTTT. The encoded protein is CASTGAGRSTDTQYF.

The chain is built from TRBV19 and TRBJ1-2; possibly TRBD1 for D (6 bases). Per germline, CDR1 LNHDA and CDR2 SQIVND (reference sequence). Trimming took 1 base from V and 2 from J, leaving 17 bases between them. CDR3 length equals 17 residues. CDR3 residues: CASSIAGAAGLNYGYTF. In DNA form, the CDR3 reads TGTGCCAGTAGTATAGCAGGGGCCGCTGGCCTGAACTATGGCTACACCTTC.

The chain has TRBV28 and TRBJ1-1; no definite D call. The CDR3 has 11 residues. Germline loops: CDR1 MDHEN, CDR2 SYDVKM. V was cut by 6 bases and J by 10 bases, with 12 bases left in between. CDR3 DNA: TGTGCCAGCAGGTCACTTGATTCAGCTTTCTTT. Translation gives CASRSLDSAFF.

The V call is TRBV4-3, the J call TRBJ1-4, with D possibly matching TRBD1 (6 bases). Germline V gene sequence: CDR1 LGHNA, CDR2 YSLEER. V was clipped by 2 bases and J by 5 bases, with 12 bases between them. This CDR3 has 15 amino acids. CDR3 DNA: TGCGCCAGCAGCCAACGGACAGCGAAAAATGAAAAACTGTTTTTT. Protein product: CASSQRTAKNEKLFF.